This TCR delta chain was identified in a study of gamma-delta T cells after stem cell transplantation. TCRdb reran clone calling via CATT on the RT-PCR reads. The table includes 550 to 800 delta-chain clones, 5% detected once. Details on this clone: For this DNA, TCRdb reports the protein of a much larger clone, which diverges at residue 13, most likely from a read error; the protein presented here is translated directly from the DNA. Other DNA sequences in the sample encode the same CDR3.

The CDR3 loop spans 20 amino acids. Trimming took 0 bases from V and 0 from J, leaving 25 bases between them. Germline assignment: CDR1 GEAIGNYY and CDR2 EKD. This clonotype was obtained from a human donor. It is not recorded whose cells these are; they may come from a transplant donor. The sample consisted of gamma-delta T cells. The chain recombines TRDV2 with TRDJ1; D possibly corresponds to TRDD3 (5 bases). This chain's CDR3 is CACDTLVFSDLLDDTDKLIF. CDR3 bases: TGTGCCTGTGACACCCTGGTTTTCTCCGACTTACTGGATGACACCGATAAACTCATCTTT.